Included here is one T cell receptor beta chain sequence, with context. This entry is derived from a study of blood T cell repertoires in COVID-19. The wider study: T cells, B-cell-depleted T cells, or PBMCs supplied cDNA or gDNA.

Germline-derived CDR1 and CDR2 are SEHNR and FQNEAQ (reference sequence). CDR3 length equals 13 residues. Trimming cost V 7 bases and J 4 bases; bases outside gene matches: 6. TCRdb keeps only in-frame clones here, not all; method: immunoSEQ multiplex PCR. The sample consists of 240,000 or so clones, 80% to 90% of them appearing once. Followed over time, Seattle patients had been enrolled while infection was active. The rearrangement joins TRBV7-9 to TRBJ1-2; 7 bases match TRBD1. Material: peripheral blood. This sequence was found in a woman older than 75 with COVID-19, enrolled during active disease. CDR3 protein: CASTRGDAYGYTF. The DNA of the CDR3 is TGTGCCAGCACCAGGGGGGATGCCTATGGCTACACCTTC.